This TCR beta chain was captured in a study of long-term antiretroviral therapy in people with HIV. Study-level points and caveats: It was not possible to obtain data on ART adherence, viral resistance or therapy changes. Repertoires in HIV (unlike those of controls) had narrower CDR3 length ranges.

With regard to this clone: Its matching antigen is unknown.

It was version v3.0 of the immunoSEQ assay that was run at survey level. The protocol was immunoSEQ multiplex PCR, while the TCRdb copy is restricted to in-frame clones and leaves out a portion. The sample shows 25,000 to 30,000 clones, approximately 85% of them seen only once. The sequences come from unsorted PBMCs, collected 2.9 years after starting antiretroviral therapy. This TCR came from a man in his forties or fifties with HIV.

CDR3 nucleotide sequence: TGTGCCAGTATCAGGGGTGGCTCCTACAATGAGCAGTTCTTC. Its protein product is CASIRGGSYNEQFF. This sequence joins TRBV19 and TRBJ2-1, with D perhaps TRBD1 (6 bases). Trimming pared 7 bases from V and 0 bases from J, leaving 10 bases between. The CDR3 length is 14 residues. The germline CDR1 and CDR2 sequences are LNHDA and SQIVND (reference sequence).